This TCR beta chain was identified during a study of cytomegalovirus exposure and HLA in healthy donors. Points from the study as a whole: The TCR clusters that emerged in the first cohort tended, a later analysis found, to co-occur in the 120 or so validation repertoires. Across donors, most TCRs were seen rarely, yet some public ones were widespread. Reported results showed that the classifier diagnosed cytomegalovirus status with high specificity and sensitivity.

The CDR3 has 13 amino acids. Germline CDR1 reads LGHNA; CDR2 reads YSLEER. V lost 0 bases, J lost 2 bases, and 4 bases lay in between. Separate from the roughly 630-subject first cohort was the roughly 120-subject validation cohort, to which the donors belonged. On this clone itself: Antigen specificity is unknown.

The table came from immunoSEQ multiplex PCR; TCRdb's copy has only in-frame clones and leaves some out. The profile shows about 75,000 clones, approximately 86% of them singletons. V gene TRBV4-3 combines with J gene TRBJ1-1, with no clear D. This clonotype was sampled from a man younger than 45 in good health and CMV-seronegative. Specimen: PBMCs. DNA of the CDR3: TGCGCCAGCAGCCAAGACAGAAACACTGAAGCTTTCTTT. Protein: CASSQDRNTEAFF.